These 12 T cell receptor beta chains were sequenced from one sample in a study of cytomegalovirus exposure and HLA in healthy donors. The PCR employed 60 Vbeta primers together with 13 Jbeta primers. The assay was immunoSEQ multiplex PCR, and TCRdb's table has in-frame clones only and misses some. Of roughly 130,000 clones listed, roughly 77% are singletons. The sequenced sample consisted of PBMCs. The receptors were gathered from a female donor in good health and CMV-seronegative.

The gene calls are TRBV5-5 and TRBJ2-5, with D perhaps TRBD2 (6 bases). V was shortened by 4 bases and J by 5 bases, with 24 bases between the two germline ends. This CDR3 has 17 amino acids. Germline V gives CDR1 SGHKS, CDR2 YYEKEE (reference sequence). The CDR3 DNA reads as TGTGCCAGCAGCCCAGGAACCCTCCGGGGACGGGGGGAGACCCAGTACTTC. It specifies CASSPGTLRGRGETQYF.

V is TRBV6-5 and J is TRBJ1-3, with D uncertain. Germline V gene sequence: CDR1 MNHEY, CDR2 SVGAGI. V dropped 6 bases and J dropped 2 bases, with 11 bases sitting between them. The CDR3 consists of 14 residues. CDR3 residues: CASSPWPAGNTIYF. The CDR3 region has the DNA TGTGCCAGCAGCCCCTGGCCAGCTGGAAACACCATATATTTT.

V and J are TRBV19 and TRBJ2-7; D unclear. The V gene lost 3 bases and the J gene lost 2 bases, with 20 bases spanning the gap. The germline CDR1 and CDR2 sequences are LNHDA and SQIVND (reference sequence). This CDR3 has 17 amino acids. CDR3 amino acids: CASSISASPWAAYEQYF. Here the CDR3 DNA reads TGTGCCAGTAGTATTTCGGCCAGTCCATGGGCTGCCTACGAGCAGTACTTC.

The V and J genes are TRBV27 and TRBJ1-3, with TRBD1 as a possible D gene (5 bases). Per germline, CDR1 MNHEY and CDR2 SMNVEV (reference sequence). The CDR3 sequence is 14 residues long. Between the trimmed V and J ends, which lost 4 bases and 1 base, there was a span of 8 bases. The CDR3 DNA reads TGTGCCAGCAGTTGGGGGGATTCTGGAAACACCATATATTTT. This sequence encodes CASSWGDSGNTIYF.

The chain recombines TRBV2 with TRBJ2-2; 8 bases are a match to TRBD2. The V and J ends lost 5 bases and 3 bases, in that order; junction bases with no gene match: 5. The CDR3 has 15 amino acids. The germline V gene encodes CDR1 SNHLY and CDR2 FYNNEI. CDR3 residues: CASSRTSQDTGELFF. CDR3 coding DNA: TGTGCCAGCAGTAGGACTAGCCAGGACACCGGGGAGCTGTTTTTT.

The chain recombines TRBV5-6 with TRBJ2-1; D perhaps matches TRBD2 (5 bases). The CDR3 is 15 amino acids. V was cut by 2 bases and J by 0 bases, with 9 bases left in between. Germline V lookup: CDR1 SGHDT, CDR2 YYEEEE. CDR3 DNA: TGTGCCAGCAGCTTTTTGGGGAGCTCCTACAATGAGCAGTTCTTC. It specifies CASSFLGSSYNEQFF.

In DNA, the CDR3 is TGCAGCCTCGAGGGAAGGTCTCCAGATACGCAGTATTTT. It translates to CSLEGRSPDTQYF. The chain recombines TRBV29-1 with TRBJ2-3, with D tentatively TRBD2 (5 bases). Germline CDR1 SQVTM, CDR2 ANQGSEA. V lost 8 bases and J 4 bases, leaving 16 bases between the germline ends. CDR3 length: 13 amino acids.

The J gene is TRBJ2-7, the V gene TRBV28; 9 nucleotides agree with TRBD1. The germline V gene has CDR1 MDHEN and CDR2 SYDVKM. V shed 7 bases and J 3 bases; nucleotides not matched to a gene: 13. The CDR3 loop spans 16 amino acids. The CDR3 DNA reads TGTGCCAGCACTACTCAGACAGGGGGTATTCGCTACGAGCAGTACTTC. Translating gives CASTTQTGGIRYEQYF.

The chain has TRBV5-1 and TRBJ1-2; 8 bases are shared with TRBD1. V lost 0 bases and J lost 8; bases outside the gene matches: 12. The CDR3 has 16 residues. Germline assignment: CDR1 SGHRS and CDR2 YFSETQ. CDR3 coding DNA: TGCGCCAGCAGCTTGGTTCAACGACAGGGGAGGAAGGGCTACACCTTC. This gives the protein CASSLVQRQGRKGYTF.

The chain joins TRBV5-1 to TRBJ1-2; the match to TRBD1 covers 9 bases. V shed 7 bases and J 8 bases; nucleotides not matched to a gene: 15. Germline loops: CDR1 SGHRS, CDR2 YFSETQ. There are 15 residues in the CDR3. The CDR3 DNA reads TGCGCCAGCGACCCCGTCCGGGACAGGGACACGGGCTACACCTTC. This gives the protein CASDPVRDRDTGYTF.

This sequence joins TRBV4-1 and TRBJ1-1; D is perhaps TRBD1 (5 bases). V was clipped by 1 base and J by 5 bases, with 14 bases between them. The CDR3 runs 15 residues. Germline V gene data show CDR1 as MGHRA and CDR2 as YSYEKL. The CDR3 DNA sequence: TGCGCCAGCAGCCAAGGAGAGCAGGGAAGGACTGAAGCTTTCTTT. This sequence encodes CASSQGEQGRTEAFF.

The rearrangement uses TRBV6-5 and TRBJ1-5, with no clear D. CDR1 is MNHEY and CDR2 is SVGAGI in the germline V gene. CDR3 length equals 14 residues. Trimming shortened V by 6 bases and J by 6 bases, and 15 bases separated the two germline ends. Here the CDR3 DNA reads TGTGCCAGCAGCCTCCAGGAGGCCAGTCAGCCCCAGCATTTT. This sequence encodes CASSLQEASQPQHF.